The next 22 T cell receptor beta chains were all read from a single sample in a study of human thymus T cells (dated by TCRdb to between 2020 and 2021). Receptor libraries were prepared by the immunoSEQ multiplex PCR assay. TCRdb obtained this table from immuneACCESS and retained in-frame rearrangements with V and J assigned. These tables miss some clones; where compared with another copy, unresolved V genes account for less than half of the shortfall, and the remainder is unexplained. This sample is represented by some 72,000 clones; around 96% of them were singletons. The ten largest clones capture 0.031% of the sample. Thymus tissue was collected as surgical resects that were removed during corrective cardiac surgery. The sequenced sample consisted of thymus tissue. The receptors derive from a boy less than two years old with a congenital heart defect but otherwise immunologically healthy.

This chain links TRBV6-1 with TRBJ2-6; D call uncertain. Between the trimmed V and J ends, which lost 4 bases and 0 bases, there was a span of 22 bases. The CDR3 is made up of 20 amino acids. CDR1 is MNHNS, CDR2 SASEGT, per germline. The CDR3 loop reads CASSALRWSILSSGANVLTF. The CDR3 nucleotides read TGTGCCAGCAGTGCCCTTAGGTGGTCGATCCTAAGCTCTGGGGCCAACGTCCTGACTTTC.

This clone was counted once. J is TRBJ2-1 and V is TRBV5-4; 7 bases map to TRBD1. The V and J ends lost 4 bases and 0 bases, in that order; junction bases with no gene match: 7. This CDR3 contains 16 residues. CDR1 is SGHNT, CDR2 YYREEE, per germline (reference sequence). CDR3 residues: CASSRGTVSSYNEQFF. The CDR3 DNA follows: TGTGCCAGCAGCAGGGGGACAGTTAGCTCCTACAATGAGCAGTTCTTC.

The rearrangement links TRBV18 to TRBJ1-1, with TRBD1 matching 7 bases. CDR3 length: 17 residues. The germline V gene has CDR1 KGHSH and CDR2 LQKENI. Trimming cost V 5 bases and J 0 bases; bases outside gene matches: 12. The CDR3 sequence is CASSEKPGQPMNTEAFF. CDR3 nucleotides: TGTGCCAGCTCAGAAAAACCGGGACAGCCTATGAACACTGAAGCTTTCTTT.

The V gene is TRBV18, the J gene TRBJ1-1, with 8 bases matching TRBD1. Per the germline V gene, CDR1 is KGHSH and CDR2 is LQKENI. V shed 2 bases, J shed 8 bases, and the junction held 28 bases outside the gene matches. This CDR3 region has 21 residues. CDR3 sequence: CASSPSYPGTGDLFGRLEAFF. The DNA of the CDR3 is TGTGCCAGCTCACCATCATACCCAGGGACAGGCGACCTTTTTGGGCGCTTGGAAGCTTTCTTT.

The chain recombines TRBV25-1 with TRBJ1-3; D unresolved. This CDR3 has 15 residues. Germline values: CDR1 MGHDK, CDR2 SYGVNS. Trimming removed 3 bases at V and 3 bases at J, with 12 bases between. The CDR3 sequence is CASSELGGDGNTIYF. Written as DNA, the CDR3 is TGTGCCAGCAGTGAGTTAGGCGGGGATGGAAACACCATATATTTT.

The chain employs TRBV6-1 and TRBJ2-7, with TRBD1 identical over 10 bases. Unmatched junction bases numbered 14, after V lost 3 bases and J lost 6 bases. The V gene's germline CDR1 is MNHNS and CDR2 SASEGT. This CDR3 region has 17 residues. CDR3 nucleotide sequence: TGTGCCAGCAGTGATACGATTCCGGGACAGGGGAGAGGCGAGCAGTACTTC. This gives the protein CASSDTIPGQGRGEQYF.

CDR3 in DNA: TGTGCCAGCAGTTTAGGCCTGCAGGGAAGGACGGATGAAGAAACATATAGCAATCAGCCCCAGCATTTT. Translating gives CASSLGLQGRTDEETYSNQPQHF. The chain couples TRBV28 to TRBJ1-5, with D tentatively TRBD1 (5 bases). Looked up from germline, CDR1 is MDHEN and CDR2 is SYDVKM. The CDR3 covers 23 residues. V shed 2 bases and J shed 0 bases, with 32 bases lying between them.

The rearrangement uses TRBV28 and TRBJ2-5; no clear D gene. V shed 5 bases and J shed 4 bases, with 20 bases lying between them. This CDR3 has 16 residues. CDR1 is MDHEN, CDR2 SYDVKM, per germline. The CDR3 region has the DNA TGTGCCAGCAGTCCCCGACCCCGAGCCCCTGGAGAGACCCAGTACTTC. Translated: CASSPRPRAPGETQYF.

V gene TRBV6-6 combines with J gene TRBJ1-5, with D possibly being TRBD1 (6 bases). The germline V and J ends were trimmed by 2 bases and 1 base, with 6 bases remaining between them. The CDR3 runs 14 residues. The germline gives CDR1 MNHNY, CDR2 SVGAGI (reference sequence). The CDR3 region has the DNA TGTGCCAGCAGTTACACAGGGAGCAATCAGCCCCAGCATTTT. Translation: CASSYTGSNQPQHF.

The sample holds one count of this clone. The V and J genes are TRBV25-1 and TRBJ2-5, with D uncertain. This CDR3 has 11 residues. Trimming removed 0 bases from V and 7 bases from J, with 3 bases in between. From germline, CDR1 is MGHDK and CDR2 SYGVNS. The CDR3 spells CASSEYRTQYF. CDR3 sequence (DNA): TGTGCCAGCAGTGAATACCGGACCCAGTACTTC.

The J gene is TRBJ2-1, the V gene TRBV7-6; TRBD2 matches at 9 bases. V was clipped by 8 bases and J by 4 bases; unmatched bases: 9. The CDR3 has 15 amino acids. Per germline, CDR1 SGHVS and CDR2 FNYEAQ. The CDR3 sequence: CASGPTRGGYNEQFF. The CDR3 nucleotides are TGTGCCAGCGGACCGACGCGGGGGGGTTACAATGAGCAGTTCTTC.

The CDR3: CASSLVWGPSGTEAFF. The CDR3, as DNA: TGTGCCAGCAGCTTGGTGTGGGGCCCGAGCGGCACTGAAGCTTTCTTT. This chain uses TRBV11-3 with TRBJ1-1, with D possibly being TRBD1 (5 bases). Looked up from germline, CDR1 is SGHNT and CDR2 is YENEEA. The V gene lost 3 bases and the J gene lost 4 bases, with 18 bases spanning the gap. This CDR3 comprises 16 residues.

The rearrangement links TRBV7-9 to TRBJ1-1; D call uncertain. Germline values: CDR1 SEHNR, CDR2 FQNEAQ (reference sequence). There are 16 residues in the CDR3. Trimming removed 1 base at V and 5 bases at J, with 17 bases between. The CDR3: CASSLGFGKEATEAFF. The CDR3 coding sequence is TGTGCCAGCAGCTTAGGGTTCGGGAAAGAGGCTACTGAAGCTTTCTTT.

The rearrangement uses TRBV7-9 and TRBJ2-6, with 8 bases aligning to TRBD1. The CDR3 is 17 amino acids. V was pared by 6 bases and J by 1 base, with 8 bases of the junction left unmatched. The V gene's germline CDR1 is SEHNR and CDR2 FQNEAQ (reference sequence). The CDR3 nucleotides read TGTGCCAGCAGAGGACAGGGCATGTGGTCTGGGGCCAACGTCCTGACTTTC. Amino acid sequence: CASRGQGMWSGANVLTF.

The chain links TRBV25-1 to TRBJ2-3, with TRBD2 matching 8 bases. CDR1 is MGHDK and CDR2 is SYGVNS in the germline V gene. The CDR3 runs to 16 residues. With V trimmed by 2 bases and J by 8 bases, 12 bases remained unmatched. The CDR3 sequence: CASSETWTGGPGTQYF. Here the CDR3 DNA reads TGTGCCAGCAGTGAAACTTGGACGGGAGGGCCAGGTACGCAGTATTTT.

The chain employs TRBV7-3 and TRBJ2-3; TRBD2 aligns across 8 bases. Germline CDR1 is SGHTA and CDR2 is FQGTGA. This CDR3 is built from 15 residues. The V segment lost 2 bases and the J segment 1 base; nucleotides outside the gene matches: 2. CDR3 sequence reads: CASSLGRGGTDTQYF. The CDR3 DNA follows: TGTGCCAGCAGCTTAGGGCGGGGGGGCACAGATACGCAGTATTTT.

The chain combines TRBV6-4 with TRBJ1-1; D is perhaps TRBD1 (5 bases). The CDR3 contains 11 residues. Germline V lookup: CDR1 MRHNA, CDR2 SNTAGT. V dropped 8 bases and J dropped 11 bases, with 15 bases sitting between them. CDR3 sequence: CASGDGGSAFF. DNA for the CDR3: TGTGCCAGCGGGGACGGAGGATCGGCTTTCTTT.

V usage is TRBV4-3 and J usage is TRBJ2-5, with a possible D match to TRBD2 (6 bases). Germline V CDR1 and CDR2: LGHNA, YSLEER. Trimming left V 1 base short and J 5 bases short, with 17 bases between. This CDR3 comprises 16 residues. The CDR3 loop reads CASSQGRTGGVETQYF. For the CDR3, the DNA is TGCGCCAGCAGCCAAGGGAGGACCGGAGGGGTGGAGACCCAGTACTTC.

The chain has TRBV7-9 and TRBJ1-2; a possible D gene is TRBD1 (5 bases). Deletions cut 5 bases from V and 3 bases from J, with 16 bases between. The germline CDR1 and CDR2 sequences are SEHNR and FQNEAQ (reference sequence). This CDR3 spans 15 amino acids. DNA for the CDR3: TGTGCCAGCAGCCCCGGGGCACAAGGTCACTATGGCTACACCTTC. The encoded protein is CASSPGAQGHYGYTF.

CDR3 protein: CAWRHRTGYEQYF. CDR3 sequence (DNA): TGTGCCTGGAGGCACCGGACAGGGTACGAGCAGTACTTC. V usage is TRBV30 and J usage is TRBJ2-7, with 8 bases that match TRBD1. The V and J ends lost 3 bases and 4 bases, in that order; junction bases with no gene match: 5. The CDR3 consists of 13 residues. From germline, CDR1 is GTSNPN and CDR2 SVGIG (reference sequence).

The chain joins TRBV10-3 to TRBJ2-7; D assignment may be TRBD1 or TRBD2 (5 bases each). The CDR3 has 14 residues. Trimming took off 8 bases at V and 0 bases at J, with 14 bases between the two ends. CDR1 and CDR2 (germline): ENHRY, SYGVKD. For the CDR3, the DNA is TGTGCCATCTTTCCGGGGCCCTGCTCCTACGAGCAGTACTTC. Translating it yields CAIFPGPCSYEQYF.

The genes are TRBV25-1 and TRBJ2-7; 8 nucleotides agree with TRBD1. This CDR3 has 11 residues. Trimming cost V 9 bases and J 6 bases; bases outside gene matches: 4. The germline CDR1 and CDR2 sequences are MGHDK and SYGVNS. The CDR3 loop reads CASDRGREQYF. CDR3 sequence (DNA): TGTGCCAGTGACAGGGGCCGCGAGCAGTACTTC.